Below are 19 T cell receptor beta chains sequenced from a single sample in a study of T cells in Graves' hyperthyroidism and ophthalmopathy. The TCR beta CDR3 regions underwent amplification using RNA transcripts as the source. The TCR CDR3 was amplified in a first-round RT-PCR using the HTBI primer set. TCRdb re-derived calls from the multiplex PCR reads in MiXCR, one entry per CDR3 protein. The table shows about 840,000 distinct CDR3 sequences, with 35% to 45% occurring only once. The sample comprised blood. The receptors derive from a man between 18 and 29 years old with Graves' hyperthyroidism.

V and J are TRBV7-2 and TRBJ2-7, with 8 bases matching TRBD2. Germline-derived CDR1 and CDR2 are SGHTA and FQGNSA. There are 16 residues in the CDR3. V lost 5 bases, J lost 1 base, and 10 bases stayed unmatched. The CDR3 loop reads CASSSPGGGPSYEQYF. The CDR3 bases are TGTGCCAGCAGCAGCCCGGGCGGGGGGCCGTCCTACGAGCAGTACTTC.

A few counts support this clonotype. The CDR3 reads CASSWTDGELFF. The CDR3, as DNA: TGTGCCAGCAGCTGGACGGACGGGGAGCTGTTTTTT. The genes are TRBV7-9 and TRBJ2-2; D is unclear. This CDR3 is built from 12 residues. V dropped 4 bases and J dropped 7 bases, with 7 bases sitting between them. CDR1 and CDR2 from the germline V gene are SEHNR and FQNEAQ (reference sequence).

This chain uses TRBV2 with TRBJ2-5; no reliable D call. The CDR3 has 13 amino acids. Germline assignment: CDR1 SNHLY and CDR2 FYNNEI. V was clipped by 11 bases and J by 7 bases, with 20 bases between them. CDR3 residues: CAASLDHTRTQYF. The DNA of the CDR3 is TGTGCCGCCAGCTTAGACCACACACGGACCCAGTACTTC.

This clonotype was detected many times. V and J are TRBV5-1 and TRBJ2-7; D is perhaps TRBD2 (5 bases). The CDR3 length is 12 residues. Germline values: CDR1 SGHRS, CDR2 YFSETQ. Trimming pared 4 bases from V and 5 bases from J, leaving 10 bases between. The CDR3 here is CASSLGDHEQYF. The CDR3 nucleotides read TGCGCCAGCAGCCTGGGAGACCACGAGCAGTACTTC. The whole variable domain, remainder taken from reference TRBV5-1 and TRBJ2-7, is KAGVTQTPRYLIKTRGQQVTLSCSPISGHRSVSWYQQTPGQGLQFLFEYFSETQRNKGNFPGRFSGRQFSNSRSEMNVSTLELGDSALYLCASSLGDHEQYFGPGTRLTVT.

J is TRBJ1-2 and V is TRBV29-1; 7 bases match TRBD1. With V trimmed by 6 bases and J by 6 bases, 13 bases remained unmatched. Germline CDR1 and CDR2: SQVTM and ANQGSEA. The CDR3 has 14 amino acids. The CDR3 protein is CSVRTGVKGHGYTF. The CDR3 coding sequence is TGCAGCGTCCGGACAGGAGTTAAGGGTCATGGCTACACCTTC.

The CDR3 DNA follows: TGCGCCAGCAGCTTCAAGGTTGATCCCTACGAGCAGTACTTC. It translates to CASSFKVDPYEQYF. This rearrangement joins TRBV5-1 to TRBJ2-7; D remains unclear. Germline V gene data show CDR1 as SGHRS and CDR2 as YFSETQ. This CDR3 contains 14 residues. The V end was cut by 2 bases, the J end by 2 bases, with 11 bases between.

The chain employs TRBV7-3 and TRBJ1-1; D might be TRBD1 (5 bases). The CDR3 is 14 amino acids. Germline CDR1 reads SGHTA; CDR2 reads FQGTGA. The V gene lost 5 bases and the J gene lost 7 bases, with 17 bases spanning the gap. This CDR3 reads CASSQDIREDEAFF. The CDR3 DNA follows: TGTGCCAGCAGCCAAGATATCAGGGAGGATGAAGCTTTCTTT. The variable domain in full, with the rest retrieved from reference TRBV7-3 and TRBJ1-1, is GAGVSQTPSNKVTEKGKYVELRCDPISGHTALYWYRQSLGQGPEFLIYFQGTGAADDSGLPNDRFFAVRPEGSVSTLKIQRTERGDSAVYLCASSQDIREDEAFFGQGTRLTVV.

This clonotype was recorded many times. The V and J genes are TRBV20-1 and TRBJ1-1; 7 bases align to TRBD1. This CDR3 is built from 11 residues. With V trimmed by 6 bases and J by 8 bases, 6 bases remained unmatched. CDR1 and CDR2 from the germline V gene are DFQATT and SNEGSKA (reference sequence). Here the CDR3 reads CSAPDRVEAFF. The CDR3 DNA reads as TGCAGTGCGCCAGACAGGGTAGAAGCTTTCTTT.

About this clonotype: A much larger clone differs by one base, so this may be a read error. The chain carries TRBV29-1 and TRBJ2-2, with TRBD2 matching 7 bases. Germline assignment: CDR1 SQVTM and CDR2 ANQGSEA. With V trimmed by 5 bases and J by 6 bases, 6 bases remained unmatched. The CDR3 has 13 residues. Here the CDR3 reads CSVIGREAGELFF. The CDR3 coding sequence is TGCAGCGTTATAGGACGGGAGGCCGGGGAGCTGTTTTTT.

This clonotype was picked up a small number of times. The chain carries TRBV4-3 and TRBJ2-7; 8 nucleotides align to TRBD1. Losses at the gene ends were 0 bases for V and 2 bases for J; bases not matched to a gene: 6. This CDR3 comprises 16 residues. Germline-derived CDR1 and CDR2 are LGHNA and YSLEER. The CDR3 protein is CASSQETPTGAYEQYF. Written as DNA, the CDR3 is TGCGCCAGCAGCCAAGAGACCCCGACAGGGGCCTACGAGCAGTACTTC.

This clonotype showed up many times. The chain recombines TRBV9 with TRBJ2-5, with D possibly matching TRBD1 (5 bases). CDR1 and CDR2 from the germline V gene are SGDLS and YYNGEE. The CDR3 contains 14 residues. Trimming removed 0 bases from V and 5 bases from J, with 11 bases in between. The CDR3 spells CASSVEGPDETQYF. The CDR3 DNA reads TGTGCCAGCAGCGTAGAGGGGCCGGATGAGACCCAGTACTTC.

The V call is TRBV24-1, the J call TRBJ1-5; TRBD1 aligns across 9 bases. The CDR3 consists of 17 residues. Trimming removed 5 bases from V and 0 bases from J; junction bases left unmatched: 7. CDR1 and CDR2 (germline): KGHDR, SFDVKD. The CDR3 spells CATSGQGGHYSNQPQHF. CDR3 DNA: TGTGCCACCAGTGGACAGGGGGGCCATTATAGCAATCAGCCCCAGCATTTT.

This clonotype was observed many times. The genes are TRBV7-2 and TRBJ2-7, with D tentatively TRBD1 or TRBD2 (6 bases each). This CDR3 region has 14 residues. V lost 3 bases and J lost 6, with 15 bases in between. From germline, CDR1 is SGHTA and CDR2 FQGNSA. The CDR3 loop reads CASSFGGTQVEQYF. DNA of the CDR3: TGTGCCAGCAGCTTTGGCGGGACACAGGTCGAGCAGTACTTC. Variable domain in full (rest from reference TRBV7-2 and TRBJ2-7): GAGVSQSPSNKVTEKGKDVELRCDPISGHTALYWYRQSLGQGLEFLIYFQGNSAPDKSGLPSDRFSAERTGGSVSTLTIQRTQQEDSAVYLCASSFGGTQVEQYFGPGTRLTVT.

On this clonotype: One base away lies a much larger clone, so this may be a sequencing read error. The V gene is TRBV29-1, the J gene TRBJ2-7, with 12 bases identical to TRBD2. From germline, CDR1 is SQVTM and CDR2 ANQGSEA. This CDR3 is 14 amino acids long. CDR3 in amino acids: CSVLGTSGLDEQHF. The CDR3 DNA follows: TGCAGCGTCCTAGGGACTAGCGGGCTCGACGAGCAGCACTTC.

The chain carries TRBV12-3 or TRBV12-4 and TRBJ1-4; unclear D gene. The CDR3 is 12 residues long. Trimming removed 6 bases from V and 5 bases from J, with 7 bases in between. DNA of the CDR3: TGTGCCAGCAGCTCCGAAAATGAAAAACTGTTTTTT. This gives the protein CASSSENEKLFF.

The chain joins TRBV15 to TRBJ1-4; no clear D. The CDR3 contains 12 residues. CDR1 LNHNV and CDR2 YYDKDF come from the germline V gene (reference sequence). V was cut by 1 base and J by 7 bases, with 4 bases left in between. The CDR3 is CATSRGGEKLFF. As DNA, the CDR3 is TGTGCCACCAGCAGAGGGGGTGAAAAACTGTTTTTT. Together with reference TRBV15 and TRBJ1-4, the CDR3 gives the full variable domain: DAMVIQNPRYQVTQFGKPVTLSCSQTLNHNVMYWYQQKSSQAPKLLFHYYDKDFNNEADTPDNFQSRRPNTSFCFLDIRSPGLGDTAMYLCATSRGGEKLFFGSGTQLSVL.

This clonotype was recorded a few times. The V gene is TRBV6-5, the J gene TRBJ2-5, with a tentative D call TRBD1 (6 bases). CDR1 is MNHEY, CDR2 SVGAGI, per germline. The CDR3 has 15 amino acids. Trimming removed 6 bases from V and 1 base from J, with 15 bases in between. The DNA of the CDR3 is TGTGCCAGCAGGGCTCGGGACACCCGCCAAGAGACCCAGTACTTC. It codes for CASRARDTRQETQYF.

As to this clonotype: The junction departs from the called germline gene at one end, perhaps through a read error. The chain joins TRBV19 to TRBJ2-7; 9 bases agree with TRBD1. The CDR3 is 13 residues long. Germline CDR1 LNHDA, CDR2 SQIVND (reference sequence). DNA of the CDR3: TGTGCCAGTAGCGGGACAGGGAACTACGAGCAGCACTTC. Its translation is CASSGTGNYEQHF. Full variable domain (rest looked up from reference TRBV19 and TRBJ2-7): DGGITQSPKYLFRKEGQNVTLSCEQNLNHDAMYWYRQDPGQGLRLIYYSQIVNDFQKGDIAEGYSVSREKKESFPLTVTSAQKNPTAFYLCASSGTGNYEQHFGPGTRLTVT.

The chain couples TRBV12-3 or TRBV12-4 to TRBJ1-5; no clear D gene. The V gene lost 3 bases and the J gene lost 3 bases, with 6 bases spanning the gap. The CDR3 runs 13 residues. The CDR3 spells CASSFWDNQPQHF. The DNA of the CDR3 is TGTGCCAGCAGTTTCTGGGACAATCAGCCCCAGCATTTT.